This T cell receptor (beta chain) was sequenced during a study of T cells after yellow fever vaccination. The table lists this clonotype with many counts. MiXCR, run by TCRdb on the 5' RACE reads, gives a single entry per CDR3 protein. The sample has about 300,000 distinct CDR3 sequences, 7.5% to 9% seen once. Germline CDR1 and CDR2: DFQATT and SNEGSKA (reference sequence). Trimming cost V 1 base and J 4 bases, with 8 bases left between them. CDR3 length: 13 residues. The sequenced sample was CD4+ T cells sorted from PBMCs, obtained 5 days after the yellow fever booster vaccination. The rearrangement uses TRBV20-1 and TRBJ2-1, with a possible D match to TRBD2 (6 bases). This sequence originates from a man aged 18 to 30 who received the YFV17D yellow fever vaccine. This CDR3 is CSARGLGYNEQFF. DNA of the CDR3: TGCAGTGCTAGAGGACTAGGGTACAATGAGCAGTTCTTC.